These T cell receptor beta chains were read from a single sample in a study of graft-versus-host responses after intestinal transplantation. Antigen specificity for these receptors is unknown. The method was immunoSEQ multiplex PCR; TCRdb's version includes in-frame clones alone and lacks a portion of them. Among roughly 80,000 clones listed, about nine tenths were seen once. The sequenced sample was unstimulated CD8+ T cells sorted from spleen or lymph node cells, obtained before transplant. These receptor sequences come from a human donor who was the organ donor for an intestinal transplant. CDR3s include the opening cysteine and the closing phenylalanine or tryptophan. Fields, in order: J gene, D gene, clone size, V gene, CDR3 protein, CDR3 DNA. D genes are given only for firm matches. Expanded clones are given a class, and other clones once, few, many or no size at all.

j_gene: TRBJ1-1
d_gene: NA
abundance: NA
v_gene: TRBV19
CDR3aa: CASRLGNTEAFF
CDR3nt: TGTGCCAGTAGACTAGGAAACACTGAAGCTTTCTTT

j_gene: TRBJ2-7
d_gene: NA
abundance: once
v_gene: TRBV2
CDR3aa: CASSEVSPATAYEQYF
CDR3nt: TGTGCCAGCAGTGAAGTTTCTCCGGCGACAGCCTACGAGCAGTACTTC

j_gene: TRBJ2-1
d_gene: TRBD1
abundance: NA
v_gene: TRBV5-1
CDR3aa: CASSLGQGYNEQFF
CDR3nt: TGCGCCAGCAGCTTGGGACAGGGATACAATGAGCAGTTCTTC

j_gene: TRBJ2-1
d_gene: TRBD2
abundance: NA
v_gene: TRBV11-2
CDR3aa: CASSLWGGGPFDEQFF
CDR3nt: TGTGCCAGCAGCTTATGGGGCGGGGGGCCCTTTGATGAGCAGTTCTTC

j_gene: TRBJ2-7
d_gene: NA
abundance: NA
v_gene: TRBV5-5
CDR3aa: CASSLVGYEQYF
CDR3nt: TGTGCCAGCAGCTTGGTCGGCTACGAGCAGTACTTC

j_gene: TRBJ2-2
d_gene: TRBD1
abundance: NA
v_gene: TRBV4-1
CDR3aa: CASSYDRGNTGELFF
CDR3nt: TGCGCCAGCAGCTATGACAGGGGAAACACCGGGGAGCTGTTTTTT

j_gene: TRBJ2-7
d_gene: TRBD2
abundance: NA
v_gene: TRBV7-2
CDR3aa: CASSKGAGGGYEQYF
CDR3nt: TGTGCCAGCAGCAAAGGAGCGGGGGGGGGTTACGAGCAGTACTTC

j_gene: TRBJ2-1
d_gene: TRBD2
abundance: many
v_gene: TRBV6-1
CDR3aa: CASSEASGGYNEQFF
CDR3nt: TGTGCCAGCAGTGAAGCTAGCGGGGGGTACAATGAGCAGTTCTTC

j_gene: TRBJ1-5
d_gene: NA
abundance: NA
v_gene: TRBV7-8
CDR3aa: CASSPPVGQPQHF
CDR3nt: TGTGCCAGCAGCCCCCCCGTCGGTCAGCCCCAGCATTTT

j_gene: TRBJ2-7
d_gene: TRBD1
abundance: NA
v_gene: TRBV6-1
CDR3aa: CASGTASYEQYF
CDR3nt: TGTGCCAGCGGGACAGCATCCTACGAGCAGTACTTC

j_gene: TRBJ2-2
d_gene: NA
abundance: NA
v_gene: TRBV27
CDR3aa: CASSLRGPGELFF
CDR3nt: TGTGCCAGCAGTTTACGGGGGCCCGGGGAGCTGTTTTTT

j_gene: TRBJ2-1
d_gene: NA
abundance: once
v_gene: TRBV19
CDR3aa: CASSKGREPYNEQFF
CDR3nt: TGTGCCAGTAGTAAGGGCAGGGAGCCCTACAATGAGCAGTTCTTC

j_gene: TRBJ2-7
d_gene: NA
abundance: NA
v_gene: TRBV10-2
CDR3aa: CASGGGGEQYF
CDR3nt: TGCGCCAGCGGAGGGGGGGGCGAGCAGTACTTC

j_gene: TRBJ1-4
d_gene: NA
abundance: NA
v_gene: TRBV29-1
CDR3aa: CSVALTATNEKLFF
CDR3nt: TGCAGCGTCGCCCTCACGGCAACTAATGAAAAACTGTTTTTT

j_gene: TRBJ2-5
d_gene: NA
abundance: NA
v_gene: TRBV7-7
CDR3aa: CASSSTPQETQYF
CDR3nt: TGTGCCAGCAGCTCCACTCCACAAGAGACCCAGTACTTC

j_gene: TRBJ1-4
d_gene: TRBD1
abundance: NA
v_gene: TRBV2
CDR3aa: CASTGGQGDGLDNEKLFF
CDR3nt: TGTGCCAGCACTGGAGGACAGGGGGACGGTTTGGATAATGAAAAACTGTTTTTT

j_gene: TRBJ2-1
d_gene: NA
abundance: NA
v_gene: TRBV7-9
CDR3aa: CASSLRAGEQFF
CDR3nt: TGTGCCAGCAGCTTAAGGGCAGGGGAGCAGTTCTTC

j_gene: TRBJ2-1
d_gene: TRBD2
abundance: NA
v_gene: TRBV10-1
CDR3aa: CASSETPGGYNEQFF
CDR3nt: TGCGCCAGCAGTGAGACGCCGGGGGGGTACAATGAGCAGTTCTTC

j_gene: TRBJ2-1
d_gene: TRBD2
abundance: NA
v_gene: TRBV6-1
CDR3aa: CASNPGGVSYNEQFF
CDR3nt: TGTGCCAGCAATCCGGGGGGGGTCTCCTACAATGAGCAGTTCTTC

j_gene: TRBJ1-2
d_gene: NA
abundance: NA
v_gene: TRBV2
CDR3aa: CASDDPTETKTTFGYTF
CDR3nt: TGTGCCAGCGATGACCCGACAGAGACTAAAACAACTTTCGGCTACACCTTC

j_gene: TRBJ2-7
d_gene: TRBD1
abundance: NA
v_gene: TRBV6-5
CDR3aa: CASREDRETINEQYF
CDR3nt: TGTGCCAGCAGAGAGGACAGGGAAACTATCAACGAGCAGTACTTC

j_gene: TRBJ1-1
d_gene: TRBD1
abundance: NA
v_gene: TRBV6-5
CDR3aa: CASSTGVGTEAFF
CDR3nt: TGTGCCAGCAGCACAGGGGTCGGCACTGAAGCTTTCTTT